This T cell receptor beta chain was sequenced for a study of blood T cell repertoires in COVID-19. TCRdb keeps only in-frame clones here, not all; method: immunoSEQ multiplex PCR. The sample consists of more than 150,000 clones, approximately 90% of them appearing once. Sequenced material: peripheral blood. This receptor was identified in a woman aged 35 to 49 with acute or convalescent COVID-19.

Here the CDR3 reads CASSRYQGGDTEAFF. The CDR3 nucleotides are TGTGCCAGCAGCCGCTATCAGGGAGGGGACACTGAAGCTTTCTTT. This chain links TRBV3-1 (or the pseudogene TRBV3-2) with TRBJ1-1; possibly TRBD1 for D (5 bases). The length of the CDR3 is 15 residues. CDR1 and CDR2 (germline): LGHDT, YNNKEL (reference sequence). V gave up 4 bases and J gave up 3 bases, with 15 bases separating them.